This T cell receptor beta chain is drawn from a study of blood T cell repertoires in COVID-19 (TCRdb year 2020). For context, the study as a whole: Samples from collaborators originated in the United States, Italy and Spain and spanned both the acute and convalescent phases of COVID-19. The prospective study material was composed of cDNA or gDNA derived from T cells, B-cell-depleted T cells, or PBMCs. Subjects who had been exposed to COVID-19, were actively infected with it, or had recovered from it provided the deeply sampled blood TCRbeta repertoires that made up the dataset. A freely available public database, intended as a resource for researchers studying the immune response to SARS-CoV-2, is where the repertoires were released. Samples were obtained from the ongoing ImmuneRACE study (first 160 participants) and from 1,254 subjects provided by 6 global collaborators. A de-identified subject ID, COVID-19 status, age in years and sex were almost always included in the sample metadata. Where available, HLA class I and class II types were taken from metadata supplied by the sample provider and were not determined by assay-based typing. What the study reported, not specific to this receptor: The quantity of clinical and demographic metadata differed by source and by participant and was supplied without curation.

As to this clone: The specificity of this receptor is unknown. It has no much larger one-base neighbor in the sample; base qualities were not kept.

TCRbeta CDR3 regions were amplified from genomic DNA by means of the immunoSEQ Assay, a bias-controlled multiplex PCR. Regarding the original processing steps: The number of nucleated cells in each sample was estimated from the amplification of reference gene primers within the assay. To quantify the absolute abundance of each unique TCRbeta CDR3 rearrangement, sequence reads were collapsed and filtered. For each sample, productive Simpson clonality was calculated by taking the square root of Simpson's diversity index across productive rearrangements. In its TCRdb copy, this immuneACCESS table keeps in-frame sequences only and misses some clones. Where compared with another copy, unresolved V genes explain less than half of these, and the others have no known cause. V, J and clone size derive from that table, while D and trimming were established from the DNA sequence. The sample table records approximately 50,000 clones; 80% to 90% of these occur just once. The ten biggest clones cover less than 4% of the sample.

Collaborating institutions collected whole blood in K2EDTA tubes following their own protocols. Collaborator samples were shipped for TCRbeta analysis as frozen whole blood, isolated PBMCs, or DNA extracted from either sample type. The CDR3 goes from the cysteine to the phenylalanine over 13 residues. The read is trimmed to its CDR3 DNA, 39 bases read in frame from base 1. V and J are truncated by 2 bases and 7 bases respectively, leaving an intervening sequence of 11 bases. For CDR1 and CDR2, the germline V gene lists SGHTA and FQGNSA. This sequence was found in a human donor in a cohort sampled during active COVID-19. Sequencing was performed on peripheral blood. The rearranged chain carries TRBV7-2 and TRBJ1-1, with the D gene too uncertain to name. This receptor carries the CDR3 CASSLLGGREAFF. The nucleotide sequence is given as TGTGCCAGCAGCTTATTGGGAGGCCGTGAAGCTTTCTTT.